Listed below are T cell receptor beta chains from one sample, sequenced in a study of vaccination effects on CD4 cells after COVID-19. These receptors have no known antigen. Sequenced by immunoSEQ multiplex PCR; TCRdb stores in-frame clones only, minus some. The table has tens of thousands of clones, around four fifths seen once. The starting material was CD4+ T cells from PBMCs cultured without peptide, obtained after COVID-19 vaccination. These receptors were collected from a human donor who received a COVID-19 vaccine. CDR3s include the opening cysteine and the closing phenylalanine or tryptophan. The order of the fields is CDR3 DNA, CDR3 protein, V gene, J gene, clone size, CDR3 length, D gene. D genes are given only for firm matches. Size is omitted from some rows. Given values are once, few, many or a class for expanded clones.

CDR3 DNA: TGTGCCAGCGACGGCGGGGTGAACTCACCCCTCCACTTT; CDR3 protein: CASDGGVNSPLHF; V gene: TRBV9; J gene: TRBJ1-6; clone size: -; CDR3 length: 13; D gene: -
CDR3 DNA: TGTGCCATCAGAGGAGAGGCCCAAGAGACCCAGTACTTC; CDR3 protein: CAIRGEAQETQYF; V gene: TRBV10-3; J gene: TRBJ2-5; clone size: -; CDR3 length: 13; D gene: -
CDR3 DNA: TGTGCCAGCAGCCTCCCCCGGGGGGGGTCAAAGTTAGCTAACTATGGCTACACCTTC; CDR3 protein: CASSLPRGGSKLANYGYTF; V gene: TRBV5-6; J gene: TRBJ1-2; clone size: -; CDR3 length: 19; D gene: -
CDR3 DNA: TGCGCCAGCAGCTTGGGGGGTGAGAGTCAAAACACCTTC; CDR3 protein: CASSLGGESQNTF; V gene: TRBV5-1; J gene: TRBJ1-2; clone size: few; CDR3 length: 13; D gene: -
CDR3 DNA: TGTGCCAGCAGTGAAGGGGAGGGAAAGGAAAAACTGTTTTTT; CDR3 protein: CASSEGEGKEKLFF; V gene: TRBV2; J gene: TRBJ1-4; clone size: -; CDR3 length: 14; D gene: -
CDR3 DNA: TGTGCCATCAGCGTCCGGGACAGGGTGTCCTACGAGCAGTACTTC; CDR3 protein: CAISVRDRVSYEQYF; V gene: TRBV10-3; J gene: TRBJ2-7; clone size: -; CDR3 length: 15; D gene: TRBD1
CDR3 DNA: TGTGCCAGCAGTTCTTCCCCTTACTACGAGCAGTACTTC; CDR3 protein: CASSSSPYYEQYF; V gene: TRBV27; J gene: TRBJ2-7; clone size: few; CDR3 length: 13; D gene: -
CDR3 DNA: TGCGCCAGCAGCTTGGAACCAGGGGGAAGCGGTGGCTACACCTTC; CDR3 protein: CASSLEPGGSGGYTF; V gene: TRBV5-1; J gene: TRBJ1-2; clone size: -; CDR3 length: 15; D gene: TRBD1
CDR3 DNA: TGTGCCAGCAGTGAAGAGTGGTCGGGGTCCTACGAGCAGTACTTC; CDR3 protein: CASSEEWSGSYEQYF; V gene: TRBV6-1; J gene: TRBJ2-7; clone size: -; CDR3 length: 15; D gene: -
CDR3 DNA: TGTGCCAGCAGTGAACACCAGCTAGCGGGAGTTTACAATGAGCAGTTCTTC; CDR3 protein: CASSEHQLAGVYNEQFF; V gene: TRBV6-1; J gene: TRBJ2-1; clone size: -; CDR3 length: 17; D gene: TRBD2
CDR3 DNA: TGTGCCAGCAGCCTTCAAGCGGGATCCGAGACCCAGTACTTC; CDR3 protein: CASSLQAGSETQYF; V gene: TRBV7-2; J gene: TRBJ2-5; clone size: -; CDR3 length: 14; D gene: TRBD2
CDR3 DNA: TGCGCCAGCAGCCAAGGGCGGGAAGAGACCCAGTACTTC; CDR3 protein: CASSQGREETQYF; V gene: TRBV4-3; J gene: TRBJ2-5; clone size: -; CDR3 length: 13; D gene: -
CDR3 DNA: TGTGCCAGCAGTGAAGACGTGCCTACCCAGTACTTC; CDR3 protein: CASSEDVPTQYF; V gene: TRBV2; J gene: TRBJ2-5; clone size: -; CDR3 length: 12; D gene: -
CDR3 DNA: TGTGCCAGCAGCGTAACAGGGACCGGGGGTACACTGTTTTTT; CDR3 protein: CASSVTGTGGTLFF; V gene: TRBV9; J gene: TRBJ1-4; clone size: medium-sized; CDR3 length: 14; D gene: -
CDR3 DNA: TGTGCCAGCAGTGAAAGTTCGGGCCGGAACTTT; CDR3 protein: CASSESSGRNF; V gene: TRBV6-1; J gene: TRBJ1-6; clone size: -; CDR3 length: 11; D gene: -
CDR3 DNA: TGTGCCAGCAGCTTGGGTAGCCCCATCTACGAGCAGTACTTC; CDR3 protein: CASSLGSPIYEQYF; V gene: TRBV7-9; J gene: TRBJ2-7; clone size: -; CDR3 length: 14; D gene: -
CDR3 DNA: TGTGCCTGGAGTGTAGGGGTAAGGGGTCCTTATAATTCACCCCTCCACTTT; CDR3 protein: CAWSVGVRGPYNSPLHF; V gene: TRBV30; J gene: TRBJ1-6; clone size: -; CDR3 length: 17; D gene: -